This TCR beta chain was recorded in a study of shared T cell receptors in the human thymus. Some clones are missing from TCRdb's copy, which holds only in-frame ones; the method was immunoSEQ multiplex PCR. The sample includes about 380,000 clones, roughly 94% of them seen just once. Between the trimmed V and J ends, which lost 10 bases and 16 bases, there was a span of 20 bases. The CDR3 loop spans 11 amino acids. Germline CDR1 and CDR2: SNHLY and FYNNEI. Source material: thymocytes. The V call is TRBV2, the J call TRBJ2-1; perhaps TRBD2 as D (6 bases). This TCR was sampled from a human donor. DNA for the CDR3: TGTGCCACCAAGACGGGGGTTCCGTCATTCTTC. Translated, it gives CATKTGVPSFF.